Given below is one T cell receptor beta chain in context. Its antigen is undetermined. There are 12 residues in the CDR3. Germline lookup yields CDR1 SNHLY and CDR2 FYNNEI. V lost 8 bases to trimming and J lost 0 bases, with 7 bases between them. The data were obtained in a study of cytomegalovirus exposure and HLA in healthy donors. Overall study findings and caveats: Most of the CMV-associated TCR beta chains (in a later analysis) appeared to be HLA-restricted.

The PCR contained 60 Vbeta and 13 Jbeta primers. Method: immunoSEQ multiplex PCR; TCRdb's copy keeps in-frame clones and lacks some. The sample has about 160,000 clones, and its top ten clones hold around 1.2%. The V gene is TRBV2, the J gene TRBJ1-1, with D unresolved. The receptor comes from a woman in her sixties in good health and CMV-seronegative. Source material: PBMCs. The CDR3 sequence: CASVLVNTEAFF. DNA of the CDR3: TGTGCCAGCGTCCTAGTGAACACTGAAGCTTTCTTT.